The 19 T cell receptor beta chains given below trace back to one sample, sequenced in a study of CD8 T cells in Susac syndrome. Roughly 0.5 to 1 ug RNA was reverse transcribed with random hexamers. MiXCR was run by TCRdb on the immunoSEQ multiplex PCR reads, yielding one entry per CDR3 protein. The sample lists tens of thousands of distinct CDR3 sequences, over 85% occurring once. Sequencing was carried out using CD8+ T cells from PBMCs. These receptors all come from a human donor with multiple sclerosis.

The CDR3 loop is CSVTGTATYEQYF. CDR3 DNA: TGCAGCGTTACCGGGACAGCCACCTACGAGCAGTACTTC. This chain uses TRBV29-1 with TRBJ2-7; 7 nucleotides align to TRBD1. Looked up from germline, CDR1 is SQVTM and CDR2 is ANQGSEA. Trimming cost V 5 bases and J 2 bases; bases outside gene matches: 6. The CDR3 is 13 residues long.

This chain joins TRBV5-1 and TRBJ2-7; D might be TRBD2 (5 bases). Per the germline V gene, CDR1 is SGHRS and CDR2 is YFSETQ. V lost 0 bases and J lost 3, with 13 bases in between. The CDR3 consists of 15 residues. DNA for the CDR3: TGCGCCAGCAGCTTGGAAGCGGATCCGGGCTACGAGCAGTACTTC. As protein: CASSLEADPGYEQYF.

The chain couples TRBV27 to TRBJ2-3; unclear D gene. Looked up from germline, CDR1 is MNHEY and CDR2 is SMNVEV (reference sequence). The CDR3 length is 12 residues. V gave up 5 bases and J gave up 0 bases, with 3 bases separating them. CDR3 sequence reads: CASSQSTDTQYF. Written as DNA, the CDR3 is TGTGCCAGCAGTCAGAGCACAGATACGCAGTATTTT.

The rearrangement links TRBV7-9 to TRBJ2-1, with D perhaps TRBD1 (5 bases). The CDR3 is 14 amino acids. Germline lookup yields CDR1 SEHNR and CDR2 FQNEAQ (reference sequence). The V end lost 2 bases, the J end lost 3 bases, and 8 bases lay between the germline ends. CDR3 DNA: TGTGCCAGCAGCTTACAGGGAAACTACAATGAGCAGTTCTTC. It is translated as CASSLQGNYNEQFF.

This clonotype was picked up one time. This chain uses TRBV29-1 with TRBJ1-2, with 7 positions matching TRBD1. There are 14 residues in the CDR3. Unmatched junction bases numbered 9, after V lost 6 bases and J lost 2 bases. The germline CDR1 and CDR2 sequences are SQVTM and ANQGSEA. In nucleotides, the CDR3 is TGCAGCGTGAGCCATATACAGGGGAACTATGGCTACACCTTC. Protein product: CSVSHIQGNYGYTF.

The J gene is TRBJ1-2, the V gene TRBV7-9; D remains unclear. Germline lookup yields CDR1 SEHNR and CDR2 FQNEAQ (reference sequence). Trimming shortened V by 2 bases and J by 6 bases, and 10 bases separated the two germline ends. CDR3 length: 13 residues. The CDR3 DNA reads TGTGCCAGCAGCTTAAAACTGAAGGATGGCTACACCTTC. Translated, it gives CASSLKLKDGYTF.

This clonotype was observed a few times. The chain employs TRBV7-9 and TRBJ2-1, with D possibly TRBD2 on 5 matching bases. This CDR3 comprises 11 residues. Germline V gene sequence: CDR1 SEHNR, CDR2 FQNEAQ (reference sequence). Deletions cut 3 bases from V and 9 bases from J, with 6 bases between. The CDR3 nucleotides are TGTGCCAGCAGCTTGGGGAGTGAGCAGTTCTTC. Its translation: CASSLGSEQFF. Based on the CDR3 plus reference TRBV7-9 and TRBJ2-1, the full variable domain is DTGVSQNPRHKITKRGQNVTFRCDPISEHNRLYWYRQTLGQGPEFLTYFQNEAQLEKSRLLSDRFSAERPKGSFSTLEIQRTEQGDSAMYLCASSLGSEQFFGPGTRLTVL.

The chain has TRBV12-3 or TRBV12-4 and TRBJ1-1, with D unresolved. Trimming cost V 3 bases and J 5 bases, with 13 bases left between them. This CDR3 is built from 14 residues. DNA of the CDR3: TGTGCCAGCAGTTTGGGTCCTTGGGCAACTGAAGCTTTCTTT. Protein product: CASSLGPWATEAFF.

The V gene is TRBV4-1, the J gene TRBJ2-2; maybe TRBD2 (6 bases). Per germline, CDR1 MGHRA and CDR2 YSYEKL. V lost 4 bases to trimming and J lost 0 bases, with 9 bases between them. The CDR3 loop spans 15 amino acids. The CDR3 loop is CASSRASANTGELFF. The CDR3 DNA follows: TGCGCCAGCAGCCGGGCTAGCGCGAACACCGGGGAGCTGTTTTTT.

This chain joins TRBV29-1 and TRBJ2-1; 8 positions agree with TRBD2. V dropped 4 bases and J dropped 3; count of bases not matched to a gene: 5. Germline lookup yields CDR1 SQVTM and CDR2 ANQGSEA. The CDR3 sequence is 14 residues long. This chain's CDR3 is CSVVSGGDYNEQFF. CDR3 sequence (DNA): TGCAGCGTTGTGAGCGGGGGCGACTACAATGAGCAGTTCTTC.

The chain carries TRBV7-9 and TRBJ2-3; a weak D match, TRBD1 (6 bases). V was cut by 3 bases and J by 3 bases, with 13 bases left in between. The CDR3 sequence is 15 residues long. CDR1 is SEHNR, CDR2 FQNEAQ, per germline (reference sequence). This chain's CDR3 is CASSFGAQGTDTQYF. DNA of the CDR3: TGTGCCAGCAGCTTCGGGGCGCAGGGGACAGATACGCAGTATTTT. Together with reference TRBV7-9 and TRBJ2-3, the CDR3 gives the full variable domain: DTGVSQNPRHKITKRGQNVTFRCDPISEHNRLYWYRQTLGQGPEFLTYFQNEAQLEKSRLLSDRFSAERPKGSFSTLEIQRTEQGDSAMYLCASSFGAQGTDTQYFGPGTRLTVL.

J is TRBJ1-2 and V is TRBV27, with D hard to call. Between the trimmed V and J ends, which lost 1 base and 4 bases, there was a span of 13 bases. The CDR3 consists of 15 residues. CDR1 and CDR2 (germline): MNHEY, SMNVEV (reference sequence). The CDR3 here is CASSLYPLSSYGYTF. The CDR3 region has the DNA TGTGCCAGCAGTTTATACCCGCTCTCTTCCTATGGCTACACCTTC.

About this clonotype: One end of the junction does not line up with germline, which may come from a read error. CDR3 loop: CASSSPGERDF. The CDR3 coding sequence is TGTGCCAGCAGCTCCCCAGGGGAGAGGGACTTC. V is TRBV13 and J is TRBJ2-7, with TRBD1 as a possible D gene (6 bases). CDR3 length: 11 residues. Germline-derived CDR1 and CDR2 are PRHDT and FYEKMQ (reference sequence). Full variable domain (rest looked up from reference TRBV13 and TRBJ2-7): AAGVIQSPRHLIKEKRETATLKCYPIPRHDTVYWYQQGPGQDPQFLISFYEKMQSDKGSIPDRFSAQQFSDYHSELNMSSLELGDSALYFCASSSPGERDFGPGTRLTVT.

The rearrangement links TRBV15 to TRBJ2-1; 8 nucleotides agree with TRBD2. The CDR3 loop spans 16 amino acids. Unmatched junction bases numbered 11, after V lost 3 bases and J lost 7 bases. Germline V gives CDR1 LNHNV, CDR2 YYDKDF (reference sequence). The CDR3 loop is CATSSTLAGGGNEQFF. In DNA, the CDR3 is TGTGCCACCAGCAGCACCCTTGCGGGAGGTGGAAATGAGCAGTTCTTC.

This chain joins TRBV12-2 and TRBJ2-7; TRBD1, the table's D call, was not compared with the DNA. TRBV12-2 is termed a pseudogene. CDR3 size: 18 residues. As DNA, the CDR3 is TGTGCAAGTCGCTTAGTAGGACAAACAGGGGGCCCCCACTACGAGCAGTACTTC. It yields the protein CASRLVGQTGGPHYEQYF.

This clonotype was seen a single time. The chain combines TRBV28 with TRBJ2-3; D gene ambiguous. V lost 7 bases and J lost 2, with 4 bases in between. The CDR3 consists of 11 residues. The germline gives CDR1 MDHEN, CDR2 SYDVKM. The DNA of the CDR3 is TGTGCCAGCACTAACACAGATACGCAGTATTTT. It is translated as CASTNTDTQYF.

The chain couples TRBV5-1 to TRBJ2-3, with D uncertain. Germline lookup yields CDR1 SGHRS and CDR2 YFSETQ. V shed 3 bases and J shed 0 bases, with 8 bases lying between them. This CDR3 has 14 amino acids. The CDR3 coding sequence is TGCGCCAGCAGCTGGGTGAAGAGCACAGATACGCAGTATTTT. Translation: CASSWVKSTDTQYF.

The chain uses TRBV9 and TRBJ1-2; 12 bases line up with TRBD1. This CDR3 region has 15 residues. Looked up from germline, CDR1 is SGDLS and CDR2 is YYNGEE. Trimming removed 3 bases from V and 7 bases from J; junction bases left unmatched: 7. The CDR3 DNA is TGTGCCAGCAGCGAGGGGACAGGGGGCGCATTTGGCTACACCTTC. This encodes CASSEGTGGAFGYTF.

The chain employs TRBV4-1 and TRBJ2-7; 11 bases align to TRBD2. Germline CDR1 reads MGHRA; CDR2 reads YSYEKL. The ends lost 5 bases at V and 5 bases at J; junction bases unmatched: 5. The CDR3 is 14 amino acids. The CDR3 is CASSLLAGDDEQYF. The CDR3 nucleotides read TGCGCCAGCAGCTTACTAGCGGGAGACGACGAGCAGTACTTC.